This T cell receptor (beta chain) was sequenced during a study of radiotherapy plus CTLA-4 blockade in lung cancer. Study-wide background: Overall, around 20% of patients showed an objective response, while roughly 28% attained disease control. Study-wide points: TCR clones originating in tumors grew in number in blood after radiotherapy plus ipilimumab. Per reports, early blood T cell clone dynamics, plus interferon-beta, forecast response most strongly.

On this clone: Its target is unknown.

Per germline, CDR1 SQVTM and CDR2 ANQGSEA. This CDR3 contains 12 residues. Trimming took 7 bases from V and 7 from J; bases not matched to a gene: 6. The protocol was immunoSEQ multiplex PCR, while the TCRdb copy is restricted to in-frame clones and leaves out a portion. The sample includes approximately 94,000 clones, roughly 80% of them seen just once. Participants had chemo-refractory metastatic non-small-cell lung cancer and were treated with focal radiation plus ipilimumab CTLA-4 blockade. The J gene is TRBJ2-1, the V gene TRBV29-1; 8 bases match TRBD1. The TCR comes from a human donor with non-small cell lung cancer that progressed on radiotherapy plus ipilimumab. The source was peripheral blood, collected from a patient treated with radiotherapy plus ipilimumab. This chain's CDR3 is CSADRAKNEQFF. In nucleotides, the CDR3 is TGCAGCGCGGACAGGGCAAAAAATGAGCAGTTCTTC.